This entry is about one TCR beta chain. Its antigen is not known. The sample belongs to a study of cytomegalovirus exposure and HLA in healthy donors. Deletions cut 0 bases from V and 2 bases from J, with 14 bases between. The CDR3 runs to 18 residues. The germline CDR1 and CDR2 sequences are SGHTA and FQGTGA. The study ran its PCR with 60 Vbeta and 13 Jbeta primers. Clones were read by immunoSEQ multiplex PCR, and TCRdb kept only the in-frame ones, dropping some. The table records 55,000 to 85,000 clones, around 64% of them present only once. Participants comprised healthy donors of bone marrow. Study results and limitations: Most sequenced TCRs were rare (though some public TCRs occurred in many donors). Per a later analysis, HLA-associated TCR beta chains showed more clonal expansion than other, equally common TCR beta chains. Certain sequence variants were highly shared and formed a cluster, and this cluster was likely a sequencing artifact.

This clonotype originated in a woman aged 50 to 65 in good health and CMV-seronegative. The sequenced material came from PBMCs. This rearrangement joins TRBV7-3 to TRBJ2-6, with D uncertain. The CDR3 DNA follows: TGTGCCAGCAGCTTAACTATTCTAACGGAGACTGGGGCCAACGTCCTGACTTTC. This codes for CASSLTILTETGANVLTF.